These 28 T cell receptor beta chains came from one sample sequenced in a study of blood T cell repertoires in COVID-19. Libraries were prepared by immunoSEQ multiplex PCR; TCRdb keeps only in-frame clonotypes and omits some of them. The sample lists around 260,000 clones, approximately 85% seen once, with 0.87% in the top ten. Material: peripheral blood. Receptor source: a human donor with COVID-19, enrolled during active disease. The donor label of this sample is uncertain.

The CDR3 nucleotides read TGTGCCAGCAAGGTGACAGGGGTGGGGGAAAAACTGTTTTTT. It yields the protein CASKVTGVGEKLFF. The chain links TRBV2 to TRBJ1-4; the match to TRBD1 covers 8 bases. Germline CDR1 reads SNHLY; CDR2 reads FYNNEI. The CDR3 is 14 amino acids. J lost 8 bases, V lost 7 bases, and 9 bases had no gene match. The variable domain in full, with the rest retrieved from reference TRBV2 and TRBJ1-4, is EPEVTQTPSHQVTQMGQEVILRCVPISNHLYFYWYRQILGQKVEFLVSFYNNEISEKSEIFDDQFSVERPDGSNFTLKIRSTKLEDSAMYFCASKVTGVGEKLFFGSGTQLSVL.

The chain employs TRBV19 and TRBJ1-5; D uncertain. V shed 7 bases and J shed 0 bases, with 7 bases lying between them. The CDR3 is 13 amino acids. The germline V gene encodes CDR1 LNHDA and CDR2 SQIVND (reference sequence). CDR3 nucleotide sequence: TGTGCCAGTACCGCGAATAGCAATCAGCCCCAGCATTTT. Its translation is CASTANSNQPQHF.

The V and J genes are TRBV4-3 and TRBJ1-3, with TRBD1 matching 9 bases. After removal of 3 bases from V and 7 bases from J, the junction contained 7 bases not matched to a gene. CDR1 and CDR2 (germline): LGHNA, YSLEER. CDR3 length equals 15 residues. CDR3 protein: CASSQDPGTGNTIYF. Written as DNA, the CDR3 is TGCGCCAGCAGCCAGGATCCCGGGACAGGGAACACCATATATTTT.

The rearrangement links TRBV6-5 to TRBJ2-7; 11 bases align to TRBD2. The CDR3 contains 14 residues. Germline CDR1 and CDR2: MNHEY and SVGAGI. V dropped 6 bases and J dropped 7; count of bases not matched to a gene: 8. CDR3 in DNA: TGTGCCAGCAGGCCCACTAGCGGGAGCTTGGAGCAGTACTTC. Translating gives CASRPTSGSLEQYF.

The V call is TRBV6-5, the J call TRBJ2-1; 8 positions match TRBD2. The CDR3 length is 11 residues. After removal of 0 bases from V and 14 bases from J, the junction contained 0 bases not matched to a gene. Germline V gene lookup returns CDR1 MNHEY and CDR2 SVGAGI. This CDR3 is CASSYSGREFF. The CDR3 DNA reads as TGTGCCAGCAGTTACTCCGGGAGGGAGTTCTTC.

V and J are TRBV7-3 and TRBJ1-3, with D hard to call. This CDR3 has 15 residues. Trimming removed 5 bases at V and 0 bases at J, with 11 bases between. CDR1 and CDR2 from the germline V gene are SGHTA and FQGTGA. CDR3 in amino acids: CASSTGGSSGNTIYF. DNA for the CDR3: TGTGCCAGCAGCACCGGAGGAAGCTCTGGAAACACCATATATTTT.

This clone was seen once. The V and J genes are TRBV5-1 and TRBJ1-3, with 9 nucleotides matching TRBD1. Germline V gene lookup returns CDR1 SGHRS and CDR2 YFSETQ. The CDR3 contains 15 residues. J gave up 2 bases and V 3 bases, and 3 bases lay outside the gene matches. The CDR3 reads CASSWGDRAGNTIYF. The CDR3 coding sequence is TGCGCCAGCAGCTGGGGGGACAGGGCTGGAAACACCATATATTTT.

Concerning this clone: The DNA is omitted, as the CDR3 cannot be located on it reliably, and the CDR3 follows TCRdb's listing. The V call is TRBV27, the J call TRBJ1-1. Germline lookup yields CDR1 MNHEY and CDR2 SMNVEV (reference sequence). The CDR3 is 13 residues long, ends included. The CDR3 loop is CASSLFGSGYAFF.

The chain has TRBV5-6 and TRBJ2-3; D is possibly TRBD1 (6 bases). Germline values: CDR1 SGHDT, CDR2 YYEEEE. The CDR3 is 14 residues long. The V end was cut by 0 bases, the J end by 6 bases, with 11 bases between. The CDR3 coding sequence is TGTGCCAGCAGCTTGGGCACAGGGTCCGATACGCAGTATTTT. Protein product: CASSLGTGSDTQYF.

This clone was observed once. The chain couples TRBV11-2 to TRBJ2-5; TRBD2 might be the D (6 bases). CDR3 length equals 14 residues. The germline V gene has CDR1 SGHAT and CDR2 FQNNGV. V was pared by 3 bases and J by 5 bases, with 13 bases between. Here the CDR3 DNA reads TGTGCCAGCAGCTTGTTAGCGGACCGGGAGACCCAGTACTTC. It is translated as CASSLLADRETQYF.

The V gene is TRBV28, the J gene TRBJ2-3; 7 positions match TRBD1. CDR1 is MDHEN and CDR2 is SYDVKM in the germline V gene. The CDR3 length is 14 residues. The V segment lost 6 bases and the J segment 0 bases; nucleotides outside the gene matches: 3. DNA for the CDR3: TGTGCCAGCAGAGTACAGGGGAGCACAGATACGCAGTATTTT. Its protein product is CASRVQGSTDTQYF.

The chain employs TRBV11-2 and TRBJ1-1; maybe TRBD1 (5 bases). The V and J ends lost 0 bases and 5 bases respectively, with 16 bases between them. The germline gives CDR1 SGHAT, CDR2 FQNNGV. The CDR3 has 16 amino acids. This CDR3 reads CASSLDGGAVGTEAFF. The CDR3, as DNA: TGTGCCAGCAGCTTAGATGGAGGGGCGGTGGGAACTGAAGCTTTCTTT.

The CDR3 DNA is TGTGCCAGCAGTGACTCTCCTTCGGATGAGCAGTTCTTC. Its translation: CASSDSPSDEQFF. V gene TRBV6-4 combines with J gene TRBJ2-1; D ambiguous. The CDR3 contains 13 residues. V was shortened by 0 bases and J by 8 bases, with 8 bases between the two germline ends. Germline-derived CDR1 and CDR2 are MRHNA and SNTAGT.

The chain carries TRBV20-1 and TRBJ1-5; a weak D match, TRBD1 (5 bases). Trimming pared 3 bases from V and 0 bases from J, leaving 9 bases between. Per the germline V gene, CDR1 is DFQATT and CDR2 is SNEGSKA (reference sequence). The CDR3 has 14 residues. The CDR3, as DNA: TGCAGTGCTAGTCAGGGCTCTAGCAATCAGCCCCAGCATTTT. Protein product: CSASQGSSNQPQHF.

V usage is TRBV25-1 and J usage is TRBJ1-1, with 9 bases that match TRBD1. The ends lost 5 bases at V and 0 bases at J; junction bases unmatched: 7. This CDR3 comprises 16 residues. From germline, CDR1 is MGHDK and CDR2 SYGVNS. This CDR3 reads CASSTLTGGVNTEAFF. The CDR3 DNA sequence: TGTGCCAGCAGTACTCTGACAGGGGGTGTGAACACTGAAGCTTTCTTT.

The CDR3 here is CASSPRTGSSGNTIYF. The CDR3 coding sequence is TGTGCCAGCAGCCCAAGGACAGGGAGCTCTGGAAACACCATATATTTT. The gene calls are TRBV7-6 and TRBJ1-3, with 8 bases matching TRBD1. From germline, CDR1 is SGHVS and CDR2 FNYEAQ. The V gene end was trimmed by 5 bases and the J gene end by 0 bases; junction bases not matched to a gene: 6. This CDR3 is built from 16 residues.

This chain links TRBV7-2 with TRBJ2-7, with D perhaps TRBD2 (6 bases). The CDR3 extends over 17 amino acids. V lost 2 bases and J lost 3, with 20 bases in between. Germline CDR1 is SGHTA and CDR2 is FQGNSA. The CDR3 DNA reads TGTGCCAGCAGCTTAAGGGAAAGCCGGGACTTTTACTACGAGCAGTACTTC. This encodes CASSLRESRDFYYEQYF.

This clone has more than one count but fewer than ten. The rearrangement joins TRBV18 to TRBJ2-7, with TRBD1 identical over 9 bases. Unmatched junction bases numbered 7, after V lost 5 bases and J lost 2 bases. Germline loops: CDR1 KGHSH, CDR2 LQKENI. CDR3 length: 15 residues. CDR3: CASSAGQGNPYEQYF. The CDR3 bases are TGTGCCAGCTCAGCAGGACAGGGGAACCCCTACGAGCAGTACTTC. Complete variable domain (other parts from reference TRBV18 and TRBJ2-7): NAGVMQNPRHLVRRRGQEARLRCSPMKGHSHVYWYRQLPEEGLKFMVYLQKENIIDESGMPKERFSAEFPKEGPSILRIQQVVRGDSAAYFCASSAGQGNPYEQYFGPGTRLTVT.

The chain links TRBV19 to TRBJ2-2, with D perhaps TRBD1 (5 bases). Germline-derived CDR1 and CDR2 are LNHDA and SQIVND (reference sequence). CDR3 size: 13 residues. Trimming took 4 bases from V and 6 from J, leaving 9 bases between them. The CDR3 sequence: CASSNLGAGELFF. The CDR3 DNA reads TGTGCCAGTAGTAACCTAGGGGCCGGGGAGCTGTTTTTT. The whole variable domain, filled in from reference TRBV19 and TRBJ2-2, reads DGGITQSPKYLFRKEGQNVTLSCEQNLNHDAMYWYRQDPGQGLRLIYYSQIVNDFQKGDIAEGYSVSREKKESFPLTVTSAQKNPTAFYLCASSNLGAGELFFGEGSRLTVL.

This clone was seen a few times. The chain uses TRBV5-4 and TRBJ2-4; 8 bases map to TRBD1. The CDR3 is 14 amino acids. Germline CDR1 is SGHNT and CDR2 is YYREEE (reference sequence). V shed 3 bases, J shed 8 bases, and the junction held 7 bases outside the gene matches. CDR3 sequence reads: CASSSPDRVDIQYF. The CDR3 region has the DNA TGTGCCAGCAGCTCCCCGGACAGGGTGGACATTCAGTACTTC.

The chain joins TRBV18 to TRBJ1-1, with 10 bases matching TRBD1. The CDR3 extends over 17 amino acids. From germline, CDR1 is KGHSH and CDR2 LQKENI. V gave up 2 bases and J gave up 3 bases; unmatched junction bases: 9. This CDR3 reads CASSPWGGGTGDTEAFF. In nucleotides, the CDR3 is TGTGCCAGCTCACCATGGGGTGGCGGGACAGGGGACACTGAAGCTTTCTTT.

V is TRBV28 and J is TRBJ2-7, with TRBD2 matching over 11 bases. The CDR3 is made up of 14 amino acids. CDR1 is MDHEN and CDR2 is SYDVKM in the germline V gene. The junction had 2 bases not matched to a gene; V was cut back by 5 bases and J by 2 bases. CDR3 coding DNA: TGTGCCAGCAGTCGACTAGCGGGGACCTACGAGCAGTACTTC. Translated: CASSRLAGTYEQYF.

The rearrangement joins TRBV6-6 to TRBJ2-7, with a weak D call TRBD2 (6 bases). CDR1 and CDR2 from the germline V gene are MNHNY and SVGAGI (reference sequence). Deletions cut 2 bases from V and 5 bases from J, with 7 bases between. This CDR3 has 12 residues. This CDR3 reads CASSYTGDEQYF. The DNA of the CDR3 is TGTGCCAGCAGTTACACGGGAGACGAGCAGTACTTC.

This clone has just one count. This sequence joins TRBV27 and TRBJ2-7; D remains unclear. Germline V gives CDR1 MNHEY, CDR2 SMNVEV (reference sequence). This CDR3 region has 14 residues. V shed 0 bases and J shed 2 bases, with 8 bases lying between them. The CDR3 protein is CASSLSSLTYEQYF. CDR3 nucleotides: TGTGCCAGCAGTTTATCGTCACTGACCTACGAGCAGTACTTC.

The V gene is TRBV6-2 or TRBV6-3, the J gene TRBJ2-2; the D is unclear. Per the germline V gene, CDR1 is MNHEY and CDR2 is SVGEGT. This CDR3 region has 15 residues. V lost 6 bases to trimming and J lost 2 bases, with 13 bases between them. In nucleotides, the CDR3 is TGTGCCAGCAGCCCCCGGTACCAAAACACCGGGGAGCTGTTTTTT. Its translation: CASSPRYQNTGELFF.

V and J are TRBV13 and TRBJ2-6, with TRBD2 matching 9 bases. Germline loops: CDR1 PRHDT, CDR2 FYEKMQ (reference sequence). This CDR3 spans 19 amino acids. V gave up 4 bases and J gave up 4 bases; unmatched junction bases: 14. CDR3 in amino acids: CASSSSSLAGIGGANVLTF. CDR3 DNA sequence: TGTGCCAGCAGCTCGAGTTCTCTAGCGGGAATAGGCGGGGCCAACGTCCTGACTTTC.

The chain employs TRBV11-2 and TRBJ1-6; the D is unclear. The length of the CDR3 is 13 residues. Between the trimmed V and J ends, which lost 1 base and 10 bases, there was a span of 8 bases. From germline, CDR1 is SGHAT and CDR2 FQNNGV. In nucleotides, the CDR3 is TGTGCCAGCAGCTTAGCGGGTTCGTCACCCCTCCACTTT. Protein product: CASSLAGSSPLHF. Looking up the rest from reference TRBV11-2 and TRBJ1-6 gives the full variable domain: EAGVAQSPRYKIIEKRQSVAFWCNPISGHATLYWYQQILGQGPKLLIQFQNNGVVDDSQLPKDRFSAERLKGVDSTLKIQPAKLEDSAVYLCASSLAGSSPLHFGNGTRLTVT.

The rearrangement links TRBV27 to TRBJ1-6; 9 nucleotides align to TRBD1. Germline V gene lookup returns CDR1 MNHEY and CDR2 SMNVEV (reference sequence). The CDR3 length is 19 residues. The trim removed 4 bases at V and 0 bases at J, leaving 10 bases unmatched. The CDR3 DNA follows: TGTGCCAGCAGTTCAAGCCCTGGGACAGGGAGCTCCTATAATTCACCCCTCCACTTT. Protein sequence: CASSSSPGTGSSYNSPLHF.